This is a list of T cell receptor beta chains from one sample in a study of shared clonotypes between healthy human individuals. TCRdb keeps only in-frame clones here, not all; method: immunoSEQ multiplex PCR. The profile shows about 2.1 million clones, around 93% of them singletons. Sequencing was carried out using naive CD8+ T cells from PBMCs. These receptors originate from a man in his late teens or twenties in good health. Some clones in this sample may be carry-over from other donors' samples. Each CDR3 is given with its conserved first and last residue. D genes are given only for firm matches. The size of a clone is reported for some rows only, either as once, few or many, or as a class for expanded clones.

CASSQSVGGNTEAFF TGCGCCAGCAGCCAGAGCGTGGGGGGAAACACTGAAGCTTTCTTT TRBJ1-1 . TRBV4-3 .
CAISEGGRANEQFF TGTGCCATCAGTGAGGGCGGGAGGGCCAATGAGCAGTTCTTC TRBJ2-1 TRBD2 TRBV10-3 once
CASSYTQGAANYGYTF TGTGCCAGCAGTTACACACAGGGGGCAGCGAACTATGGCTACACCTTC TRBJ1-2 TRBD1 TRBV6-5 .
CASSYGQGSAWEQYF TGCGCCAGCAGCTACGGACAGGGGTCCGCCTGGGAGCAGTACTTC TRBJ2-7 TRBD1 TRBV4-3 .
CASSGRTEPQETQYF TGCGCCAGCAGCGGAAGGACAGAACCTCAAGAGACCCAGTACTTC TRBJ2-5 . TRBV5-1 once
CASSPQGVYGYTF TGTGCCAGCAGCCCTCAGGGGGTCTATGGCTACACCTTC TRBJ1-2 TRBD1 TRBV11-2 .
CASSLRGEPYEQYF TGTGCCAGCAGTTTACGCGGGGAGCCCTACGAGCAGTACTTC TRBJ2-7 . TRBV27 .
CASSQTTPGRLTDTQYF TGCGCCAGCAGCCAGACCACGCCGGGACGGCTCACAGATACGCAGTATTTT TRBJ2-3 . TRBV4-1 .
CASRPRVGLYEQYF TGTGCCAGCAGACCCCGCGTAGGCCTCTACGAGCAGTACTTC TRBJ2-7 . TRBV6-5 .
CASSLDPVWGNSYGYTF TGTGCCAGCAGCTTAGATCCGGTCTGGGGGAACAGCTATGGCTACACCTTC TRBJ1-2 . TRBV7-9 .
CASSPLGDGAPQETQYF TGTGCCAGCAGTCCCTTGGGAGACGGGGCGCCCCAAGAGACCCAGTACTTC TRBJ2-5 . TRBV28 .
CASSLVPAAGLTYEQYF TGTGCCAGCAGCTTGGTTCCTGCGGCAGGGTTGACCTACGAGCAGTACTTC TRBJ2-7 . TRBV5-4 .
CASSIFVWGVNTEAFF TGTGCCAGTAGTATCTTCGTTTGGGGGGTGAACACTGAAGCTTTCTTT TRBJ1-1 . TRBV19 .
CASSYKLPGPLEQYF TGTGCCAGCAGTTATAAGCTTCCAGGGCCCCTCGAGCAGTACTTC TRBJ2-7 . TRBV6-5 .
CASSFARRWNYGYTF TGTGCCAGCAGTTTCGCCAGGCGGTGGAACTATGGCTACACCTTC TRBJ1-2 . TRBV28 .
CASSYPRGASTEAFF TGTGCCAGCAGTTACCCTCGGGGGGCGAGCACTGAAGCTTTCTTT TRBJ1-1 . TRBV6-6 .
CASSEAIAKGASDTQYF TGTGCCAGCAGTGAAGCTATCGCCAAGGGCGCCTCAGATACGCAGTATTTT TRBJ2-3 . TRBV6-1 .
CASRDTLTGELFF TGTGCCAGCCGGGACACTCTCACCGGGGAGCTGTTTTTT TRBJ2-2 . TRBV6-1 .
CASSYLGRGSDTIYF TGTGCCAGCAGTTACTTGGGCAGGGGGTCGGACACCATATATTTT TRBJ1-3 TRBD1 TRBV6-6 .